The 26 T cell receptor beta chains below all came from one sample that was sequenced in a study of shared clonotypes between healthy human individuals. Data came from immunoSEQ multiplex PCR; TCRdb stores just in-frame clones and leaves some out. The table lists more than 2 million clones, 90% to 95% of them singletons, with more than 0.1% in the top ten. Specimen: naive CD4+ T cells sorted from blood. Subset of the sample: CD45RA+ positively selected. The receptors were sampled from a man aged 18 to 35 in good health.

The CDR3 reads CASSAKRGAYIQYF. CDR3 bases: TGTGCCAGTAGTGCGAAGCGGGGGGCATACATTCAGTACTTC. The chain joins TRBV19 to TRBJ2-4; the match to TRBD2 covers 9 bases. Germline CDR1 reads LNHDA; CDR2 reads SQIVND (reference sequence). This CDR3 contains 14 residues. After removal of 5 bases from V and 8 bases from J, the junction contained 7 bases not matched to a gene.

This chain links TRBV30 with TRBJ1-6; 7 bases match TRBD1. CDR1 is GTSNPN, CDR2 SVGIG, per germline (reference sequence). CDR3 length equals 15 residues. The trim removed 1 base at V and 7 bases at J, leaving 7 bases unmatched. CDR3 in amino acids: CAWSAFRDSNSPLHF. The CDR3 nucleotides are TGTGCCTGGAGTGCGTTTCGGGACAGCAATTCACCCCTCCACTTT.

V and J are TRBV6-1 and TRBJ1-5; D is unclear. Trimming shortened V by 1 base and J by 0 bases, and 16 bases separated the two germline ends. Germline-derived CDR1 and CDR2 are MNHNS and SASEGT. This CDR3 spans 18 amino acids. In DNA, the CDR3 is TGTGCCAGCAGTGAAGTGTCGGCAAACTCCCTTAGCAATCAGCCCCAGCATTTT. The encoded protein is CASSEVSANSLSNQPQHF.

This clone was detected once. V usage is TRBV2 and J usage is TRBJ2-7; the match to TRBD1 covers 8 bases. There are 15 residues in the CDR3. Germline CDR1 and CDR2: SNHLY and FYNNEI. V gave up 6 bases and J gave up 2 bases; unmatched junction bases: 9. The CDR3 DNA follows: TGTGCCAGCAGGATCAGGGGGCTGATAACCTACGAGCAGTACTTC. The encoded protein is CASRIRGLITYEQYF.

This chain's CDR3 is CASSWKVNTEAFF. In DNA, the CDR3 is TGTGCCAGCAGTTGGAAGGTGAACACTGAAGCTTTCTTT. This chain uses TRBV6-5 with TRBJ1-1; no clear D gene. This CDR3 spans 13 amino acids. Trimming pared 4 bases from V and 0 bases from J, leaving 6 bases between. Germline CDR1 MNHEY, CDR2 SVGAGI.

This CDR3 reads CASSLDGSQAQETQYF. The DNA for the CDR3 is TGCGCCAGCAGCTTGGACGGTAGCCAGGCTCAAGAGACCCAGTACTTC. The chain is built from TRBV5-1 and TRBJ2-5; D call uncertain. The V end was cut by 0 bases, the J end by 2 bases, with 14 bases between. This CDR3 is built from 16 residues. Looked up from germline, CDR1 is SGHRS and CDR2 is YFSETQ.

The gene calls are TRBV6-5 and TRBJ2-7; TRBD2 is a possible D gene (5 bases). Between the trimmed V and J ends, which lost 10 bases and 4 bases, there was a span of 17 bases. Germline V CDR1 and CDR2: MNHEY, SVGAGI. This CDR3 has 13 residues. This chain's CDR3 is CATGRGKRYEQYF. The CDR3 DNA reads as TGTGCCACTGGCCGGGGTAAAAGGTACGAGCAGTACTTC.

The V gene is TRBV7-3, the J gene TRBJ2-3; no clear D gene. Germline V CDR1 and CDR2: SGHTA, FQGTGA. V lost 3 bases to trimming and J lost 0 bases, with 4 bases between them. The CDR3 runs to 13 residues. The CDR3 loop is CASSFYSTDTQYF. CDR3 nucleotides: TGTGCCAGCAGCTTCTATAGCACAGATACGCAGTATTTT.

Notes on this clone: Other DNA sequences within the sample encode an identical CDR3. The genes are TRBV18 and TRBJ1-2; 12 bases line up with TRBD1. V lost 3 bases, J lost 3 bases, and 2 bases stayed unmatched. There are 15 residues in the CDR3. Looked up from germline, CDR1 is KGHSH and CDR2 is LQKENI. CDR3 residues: CASSPGTGGDYGYTF. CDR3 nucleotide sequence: TGTGCCAGCTCACCTGGGACAGGGGGCGACTATGGCTACACCTTC.

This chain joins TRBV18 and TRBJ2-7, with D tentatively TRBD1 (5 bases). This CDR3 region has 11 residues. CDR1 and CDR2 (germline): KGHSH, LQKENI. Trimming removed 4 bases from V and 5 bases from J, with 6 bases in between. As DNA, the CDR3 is TGTGCCAGCTCACAGGGGAACGAGCAGTACTTC. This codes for CASSQGNEQYF.

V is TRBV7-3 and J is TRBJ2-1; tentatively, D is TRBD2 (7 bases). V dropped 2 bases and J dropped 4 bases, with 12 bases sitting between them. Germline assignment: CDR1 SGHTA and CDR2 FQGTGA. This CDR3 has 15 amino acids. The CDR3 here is CASSLQGRGYNEQFF. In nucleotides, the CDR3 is TGTGCCAGCAGCTTACAAGGGAGGGGGTACAATGAGCAGTTCTTC.

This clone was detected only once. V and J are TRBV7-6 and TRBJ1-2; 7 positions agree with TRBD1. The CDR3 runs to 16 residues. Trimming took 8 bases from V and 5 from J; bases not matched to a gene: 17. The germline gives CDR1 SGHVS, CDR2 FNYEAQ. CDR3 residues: CASAGWDRVVLYGYTF. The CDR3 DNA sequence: TGTGCCAGCGCGGGGTGGGACAGAGTAGTTTTGTATGGCTACACCTTC.

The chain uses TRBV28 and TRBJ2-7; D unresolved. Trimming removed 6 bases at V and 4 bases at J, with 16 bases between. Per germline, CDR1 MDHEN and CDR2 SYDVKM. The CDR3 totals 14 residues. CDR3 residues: CASSLKRPTYEQYF. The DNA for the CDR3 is TGTGCCAGCAGCCTCAAACGCCCCACGTACGAGCAGTACTTC.

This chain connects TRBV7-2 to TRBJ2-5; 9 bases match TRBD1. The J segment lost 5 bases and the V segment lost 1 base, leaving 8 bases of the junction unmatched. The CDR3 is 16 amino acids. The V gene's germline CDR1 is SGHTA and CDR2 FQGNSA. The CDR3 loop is CASSLVGTGKRETQYF. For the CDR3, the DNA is TGTGCCAGCAGCTTAGTAGGGACAGGGAAAAGGGAGACCCAGTACTTC.

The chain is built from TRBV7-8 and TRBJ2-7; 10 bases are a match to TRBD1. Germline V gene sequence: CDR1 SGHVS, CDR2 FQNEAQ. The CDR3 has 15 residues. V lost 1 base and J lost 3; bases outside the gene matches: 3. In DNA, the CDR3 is TGTGCCAGCAGCTTAGGAGGACAGGGGGTCTACGAGCAGTACTTC. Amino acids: CASSLGGQGVYEQYF.

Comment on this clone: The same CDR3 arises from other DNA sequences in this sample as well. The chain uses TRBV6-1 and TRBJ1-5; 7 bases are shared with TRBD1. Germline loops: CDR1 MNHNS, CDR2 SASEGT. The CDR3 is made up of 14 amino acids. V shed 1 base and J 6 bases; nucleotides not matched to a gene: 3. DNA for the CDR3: TGTGCCAGCAGTGAAGAAGGGGGCGGTCAGCCCCAGCATTTT. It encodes CASSEEGGGQPQHF.

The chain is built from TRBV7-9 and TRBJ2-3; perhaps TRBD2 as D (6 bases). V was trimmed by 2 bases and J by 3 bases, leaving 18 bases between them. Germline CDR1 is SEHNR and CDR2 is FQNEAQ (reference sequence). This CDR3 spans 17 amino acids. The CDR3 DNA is TGTGCCAGCAGCTTATGGGTGGCGTCAAGCGGGACAGATACGCAGTATTTT. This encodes CASSLWVASSGTDTQYF.

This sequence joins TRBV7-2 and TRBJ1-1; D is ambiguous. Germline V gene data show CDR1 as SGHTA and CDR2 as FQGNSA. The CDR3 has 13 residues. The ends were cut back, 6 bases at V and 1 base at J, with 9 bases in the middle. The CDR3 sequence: CASSADTNTEAFF. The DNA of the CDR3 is TGTGCCAGCAGTGCCGACACGAACACTGAAGCTTTCTTT.

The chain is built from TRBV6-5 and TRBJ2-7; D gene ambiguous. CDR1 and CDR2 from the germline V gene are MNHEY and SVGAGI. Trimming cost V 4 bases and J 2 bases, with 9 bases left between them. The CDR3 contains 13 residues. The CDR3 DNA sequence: TGTGCCAGCAGTTCCGACTCAGCCTACGAGCAGTACTTC. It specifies CASSSDSAYEQYF.

Here the CDR3 reads CASSRGTGTTLGEQYF. CDR3 DNA sequence: TGCGCCAGCAGCCGGGGAACCGGGACAACCCTCGGCGAGCAGTACTTC. This chain links TRBV4-1 with TRBJ2-7, with D maybe TRBD1 (6 bases). Per germline, CDR1 MGHRA and CDR2 YSYEKL. V dropped 4 bases and J dropped 6 bases, with 22 bases sitting between them. The CDR3 length is 16 residues.

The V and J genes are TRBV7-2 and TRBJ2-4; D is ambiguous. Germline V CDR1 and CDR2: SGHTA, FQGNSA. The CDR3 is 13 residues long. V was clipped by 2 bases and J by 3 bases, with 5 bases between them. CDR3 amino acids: CASSLLGKNIQYF. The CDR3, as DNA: TGTGCCAGCAGCTTACTAGGCAAAAACATTCAGTACTTC.

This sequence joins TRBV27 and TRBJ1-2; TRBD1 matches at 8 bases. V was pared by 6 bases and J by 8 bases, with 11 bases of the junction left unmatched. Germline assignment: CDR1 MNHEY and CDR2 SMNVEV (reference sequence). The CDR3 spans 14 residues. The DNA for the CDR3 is TGTGCCAGCAGATTGGAGGTGGACAGGGACGGCTACACCTTC. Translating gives CASRLEVDRDGYTF.

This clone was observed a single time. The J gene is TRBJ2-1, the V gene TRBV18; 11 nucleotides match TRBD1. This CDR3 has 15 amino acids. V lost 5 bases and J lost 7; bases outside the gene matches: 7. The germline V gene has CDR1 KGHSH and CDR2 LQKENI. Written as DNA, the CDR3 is TGTGCCAGCTCAGGACAGGGGGCGCTTATGAATGAGCAGTTCTTC. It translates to CASSGQGALMNEQFF.

The CDR3 protein is CASSTFTGSDEQYF. Written as DNA, the CDR3 is TGTGCCAGTAGTACTTTCACAGGGTCCGACGAGCAGTACTTC. The chain carries TRBV19 and TRBJ2-7; D is perhaps TRBD1 (6 bases). The length of the CDR3 is 14 residues. V was shortened by 4 bases and J by 5 bases, with 15 bases between the two germline ends. Germline CDR1 and CDR2: LNHDA and SQIVND (reference sequence).

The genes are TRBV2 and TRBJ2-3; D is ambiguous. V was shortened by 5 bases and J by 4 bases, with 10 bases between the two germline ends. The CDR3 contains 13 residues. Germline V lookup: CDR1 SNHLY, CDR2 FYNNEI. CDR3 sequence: CASSLRSPDTQYF. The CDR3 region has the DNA TGTGCCAGCAGTTTAAGGAGTCCAGATACGCAGTATTTT.

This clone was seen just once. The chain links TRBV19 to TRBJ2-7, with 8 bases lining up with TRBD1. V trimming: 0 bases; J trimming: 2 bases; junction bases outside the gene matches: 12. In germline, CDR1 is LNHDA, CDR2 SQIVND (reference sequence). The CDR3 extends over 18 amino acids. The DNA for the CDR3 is TGTGCCAGTAGTATAGATACGGGATTCGAACAGGGGGCCTACGAGCAGTACTTC. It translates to CASSIDTGFEQGAYEQYF.